This T cell receptor beta chain was observed in a study of neurological immune-mediated disorders (dated by TCRdb to the late 2010s). Describing the broader study: Peripheral blood TCR-beta repertoires from HTLV-I-associated myelopathy (HAM/TSP) patients, multiple sclerosis patients and healthy controls were compared by UMI-based sequencing. Each longitudinal HAM/TSP and healthy donor was sampled at 3 time-points spaced at roughly 3-40 month intervals. The approximately 100 TCR-beta libraries included longitudinal samples, technical triplicates and paired sorted CD4+ and CD8+ T-cell subsets alongside PBMC samples. The cohort was made up of 68 subjects, consisting of 14 HAM/TSP patients, around 35 multiple sclerosis patients and 20 healthy controls.

The sample holds many counts of this clonotype. The specificity of this receptor is unknown. One base away there is no much larger clone; base qualities are not given. Sample time point, as interpreted from the label and publication: longitudinal time-point 3. For the unsorted PBMC libraries, 2 million PBMCs were stored in RNAlater at -80 degrees C until RNA extraction and were used to generate the libraries. PBMCs were separated from peripheral blood using Ficoll-Hypaque density gradient centrifugation and then cryopreserved in liquid nitrogen. Results the study describes overall, beyond this receptor: The highest TCR clonal expansion was observed in HAM/TSP patients, whereas the lowest was observed in MS patients, even when compared with healthy controls. Across subjects, expanded clones never shared an identical CDR3 amino acid sequence, which suggests that the TCR-beta repertoires in every group were private.

cDNA was synthesized by template-switch 5'RACE using a primer carrying a 10-nucleotide random unique molecular identifier by which each TCR transcript was tagged. Over 190 million TCR-beta sequences, covering 15-18 subjects, were produced in each sequencing run. The RNeasy kit was used to extract total RNA. Using the KAPA Real-time Library Amplification kit, TCR-beta VDJ regions were amplified with primers for the TCR constant region and the 5'RACE anchor. A first PCR added sample indexes and Illumina adaptors, after which a second PCR increased the library yield. After Ampure bead purification, the TCR product of roughly 650 bp was size-selected on a 2% E-gel SizeSelection system. Before pooling, library quality was checked on a Bioanalyzer, concentration was measured with Qubit, and libraries were quantified with the Kapa Library Quantification kit. Libraries were sequenced paired-end 2 x 150 bp on an Illumina HiSeq 2500. To increase sequence diversity, roughly 24-31% phiX was spiked into each library pool. Per the original workflow: The UMI-based MiGEC pipeline processed quality-filtered reads and removed over 75% of raw TCR sequences during error correction. VDJ genes were aligned to IMGT germline references, and clonotypes were defined by unique CDR3 amino acid sequence plus V-J genes. Clonal expansion, Shannon diversity and CDR3 relatedness (CalcPairwiseDistances, ClusterSamples) were evaluated with VDJtools, and phylogenetic trees were built with CLCbio workbench. Expanded clones were defined as having at least 8 unique UMIs, based on coefficient-of-variation modelling across technical triplicates. TCRdb reprocessing: public reads trimmed at Q25 with fastp, clones called with MiXCR, in-frame beta chains kept. When rows share a CDR3 protein, they turn into one entry using the most common DNA and genes. V and J calls and clone size were set by TCRdb, not the authors. The sample table shows 95,000 to 110,000 distinct CDR3 sequences, and roughly 10% are seen once. In total, the top ten clones hold under 3.5% of the sample.

CDR1 is given as SGHRS and CDR2 as YFSETQ, both from the germline V gene. Ends trimmed: V by 2 bases, J by 6 bases; bases unmatched to a gene: 6. The CDR3 has 14 amino acids, counting the end cysteine and phenylalanine. The kept DNA is CDR3 alone, 42 bases in frame from the first base. The receptor comes from a female donor with HTLV-1-associated myelopathy (HAM/TSP). The sequence is built from TRBV5-1 and TRBJ2-7, and 9 bases in between align with TRBD1. Sample: PBMCs. The CDR3 is CASSFGQGSGEQYF. The DNA reads TGCGCCAGCAGCTTTGGACAGGGGAGTGGCGAGCAGTACTTC.